This T cell receptor beta chain derives from a study of T cell responses to AZD1222 COVID-19 vaccine. Study-level results: Two doses of AZD1222 preceded a rise in Spike-specific TCR breadth and depth. The number of AZD1222 recipients seropositive at baseline was only six. Spike was spanned by vaccine-associated CD4 TCRs, with dominance at 160-218 and 743-854.

The method was immunoSEQ multiplex PCR; TCRdb's version includes in-frame clones alone and lacks a portion of them. This table has 150,000 to 180,000 clones, just over 90% appearing once. V lost 1 base and J lost 8; bases outside the gene matches: 7. CDR3 size: 15 residues. CDR1 and CDR2 (germline): LNHNV, YYDKDF (reference sequence). This clone has only one observation. The antigen remains undetermined. This sample comprised peripheral blood, obtained on day 0 of AZD1222 vaccination. The TCR originated in an adult in good health. V gene TRBV15 combines with J gene TRBJ2-1, with 8 positions matching TRBD1. The CDR3 nucleotides are TGTGCCACCAGCAGAGTCCGACAGGGGTTGGATGAGCAGTTCTTC. Amino acid sequence: CATSRVRQGLDEQFF.